This TCR beta chain came from a study of T cells in Graves' hyperthyroidism and ophthalmopathy. In the study overall: Peripheral blood was secured at the point of initial diagnosis, before any treatment.

Amplified TCR beta CDR3 regions came from RNA transcripts. In the first-round RT-PCR of the TCR CDR3, the HTBI primer set was used. In TCRdb, the multiplex PCR reads were re-called with MiXCR into one record per CDR3 protein. In the table there are about half a million distinct CDR3 sequences, 16% of which are singletons. Study-wide findings and caveats: Most thyroid clonotypes expanded above 0.001 were also detected in blood.

This clonotype was observed many times. Antigen: not known. Germline assignment: CDR1 SGHRS and CDR2 YFSETQ. This CDR3 spans 15 amino acids. V gave up 4 bases and J gave up 9 bases; unmatched junction bases: 9. Uncontrolled infections, other autoimmune diseases, pregnancy or lactation led to exclusion of patients. Source material for PBMCs was more than 9.5 ml fresh peripheral blood. This clonotype originated in a woman between 25 and 40 years old with Graves' ophthalmopathy. Sample: blood. This chain links TRBV5-1 with TRBJ1-6, with TRBD1 matching over 8 bases. This CDR3 is CASSPTGQGTSPLHF. In DNA form, the CDR3 reads TGCGCCAGCAGCCCTACCGGACAGGGAACTTCACCCCTCCACTTT.